This TCR beta chain was sequenced during a study of post-analysis software for immune sequencing data (dated by TCRdb to the mid-2010s). Background on the whole study: Disease courses on record covered relapsing-remitting, secondary progressive and progressive-relapsing multiple sclerosis, though some patients had no subtype annotation. The multiple sclerosis patient repertoires were compared with approximately 11 previously published healthy control repertoires from donors aged roughly 6 to 27 years. A subset of samples was prepared in parallel using single-end sample barcoding, then pooled and co-amplified after Illumina adapter ligation.

Study-wide findings and limitations: Direct clustering with F measure revealed strong co-clustering of samples prepared in the same batch, which led to a batch-effect correction. The multiple sclerosis patient group was slightly younger than the control group. Significantly lower normalized Chao1 diversity was found in multiple sclerosis patients than in controls, suggesting substantial peripheral T-cell clonal expansion.

Note on this clonotype: The antigen it binds to is not known. No base quality values were provided; no much bigger clone lies one nucleotide off.

Library method: PCR. TCRdb names Illumina HiSeq 2500 as the instrument used. Unique molecular identifiers were incorporated into TCR beta cDNA libraries to reduce PCR and sequencing biases. Every 1 to 10 million input T cells yielded around 500,000 cDNA molecules, meaning each molecule approximated one T cell. The patient libraries were prepared and sequenced with the same protocol used for the earlier healthy control dataset. Within a given batch, samples were prepared together, multiplexed and sequenced on the same HiSeq lane. In the paper's pipeline: MIGEC handled the raw barcoded reads, throwing out single-read molecular identifier groups before consensus assembly and CDR3 extraction. Clonotype tables were post-analysed with VDJtools, normalizing diversity by down-sampling all datasets to the smallest sample size. Repertoire overlap clustering matched CDR3 amino acid but not nucleotide sequences to correct batch-related cross-sample contamination. TCRdb reprocessing: public reads trimmed at Q25 with fastp, clones called with MiXCR, in-frame beta chains kept. Merged by CDR3 protein, the rows form single entries marked with the most common genes and DNA. The V and J calls shown here were made by TCRdb, not taken from the authors' results. This sample is represented by 650,000 to 900,000 distinct CDR3 sequences; 46% of them were singletons. The ten largest account for roughly 5.2% of the sample.

To demonstrate the VDJtools post-analysis software, the study profiled TCR beta repertoires from the peripheral blood of about a dozen young patients with multiple sclerosis. The multiple sclerosis patients were children and adolescents between roughly 6 and 16 years of age. The sample taken for sequencing was blood. This clonotype originated in a girl between 5 and 17 years old with multiple sclerosis.

Here the CDR3 is given as CASSWARAEDTQYF. The DNA reads as follows: TGCGCCAGCAGCTGGGCGAGAGCTGAAGATACGCAGTATTTT. The sequence is built from TRBV5-1 and TRBJ2-3; confidence is insufficient to name the D gene. CDR1 and CDR2 are drawn from the germline V gene: SGHRS, YFSETQ. The CDR3 numbers 14 residues from cysteine through phenylalanine. Only the CDR3 region is kept as DNA, spanning 42 bases read in frame from base 1. V is reduced by 3 bases and J by 5 bases, leaving a spacing of 13 bases between them.